Listed here are 5 T cell receptor beta chains from one sample, sequenced in a study of shared clonotypes between healthy human individuals (dated by TCRdb to the early 2020s). Library creation used the immunoSEQ multiplex PCR assay. The clones in this table, taken by TCRdb from immuneACCESS, are in-frame only. Not every clone is retained; where verified, under half of the shortfall comes from an unresolved V gene, and the cause of the rest is unknown. This sample has approximately 530,000 clones in its table, and 90% to 97% of those were observed once. About 0.064% of the sample belongs to the ten largest clones. The sequencing sample was made of naive CD4+ T cells sorted from blood. The cell subset or site label for this specimen denotes: CD45RA+ positively selected. The receptors stem from a woman aged 25 to 39 in good health.

The CDR3 reads CSVGRSSEAFF. CDR3 DNA: TGCAGCGTTGGTCGTAGCTCTGAAGCTTTCTTT. The chain uses TRBV29-1 and TRBJ1-1; D remains unclear. The length of the CDR3 is 11 residues. CDR1 SQVTM and CDR2 ANQGSEA come from the germline V gene. Deletions cut 4 bases from V and 6 bases from J, with 9 bases between.

The chain joins TRBV6-5 to TRBJ1-3, with D uncertain. Germline lookup yields CDR1 MNHEY and CDR2 SVGAGI. V was clipped by 0 bases and J by 3 bases, with 9 bases between them. The CDR3 is 15 residues long. Here the CDR3 DNA reads TGTGCCAGCAGTTACTCGTCCGGACTTGGAAACACCATATATTTT. Protein sequence: CASSYSSGLGNTIYF.

The rearrangement uses TRBV19 and TRBJ1-5; D might be TRBD1 (5 bases). Germline V lookup: CDR1 LNHDA, CDR2 SQIVND (reference sequence). CDR3 size: 15 residues. The V and J ends lost 10 bases and 2 bases respectively, with 18 bases between them. DNA for the CDR3: TGTGCCACCTCACCCGGGGGAGTTGGCAATCAGCCCCAGCATTTT. Its translation: CATSPGGVGNQPQHF.

The J gene is TRBJ2-7, the V gene TRBV7-9; either TRBD1 or TRBD2 may supply D (6 bases each). Germline assignment: CDR1 SEHNR and CDR2 FQNEAQ (reference sequence). There are 14 residues in the CDR3. The V and J ends lost 4 bases and 2 bases respectively, with 12 bases between them. The CDR3, as DNA: TGTGCCAGCAGCTACTCCGGGGGCCCCTACGAGCAGTACTTC. Protein sequence: CASSYSGGPYEQYF.

This chain joins TRBV28 and TRBJ1-1; D gene ambiguous. Germline V CDR1 and CDR2: MDHEN, SYDVKM. This CDR3 comprises 11 residues. The V and J ends lost 3 bases and 7 bases respectively, with 6 bases between them. The CDR3 nucleotides are TGTGCCAGCAGTTTTGGCCTTGAAGCTTTCTTT. Protein: CASSFGLEAFF.